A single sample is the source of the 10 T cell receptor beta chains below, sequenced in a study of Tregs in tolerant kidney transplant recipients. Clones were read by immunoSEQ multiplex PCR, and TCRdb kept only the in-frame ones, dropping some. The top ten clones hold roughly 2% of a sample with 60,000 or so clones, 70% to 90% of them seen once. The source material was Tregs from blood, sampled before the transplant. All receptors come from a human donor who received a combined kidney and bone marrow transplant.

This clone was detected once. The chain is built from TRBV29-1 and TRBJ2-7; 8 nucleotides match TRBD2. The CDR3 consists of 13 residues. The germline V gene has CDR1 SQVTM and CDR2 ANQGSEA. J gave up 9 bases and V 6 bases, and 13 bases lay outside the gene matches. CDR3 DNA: TGCAGCGTAAGCGGGAGTCTCTACGAGGGGCAGTACTTC. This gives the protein CSVSGSLYEGQYF.

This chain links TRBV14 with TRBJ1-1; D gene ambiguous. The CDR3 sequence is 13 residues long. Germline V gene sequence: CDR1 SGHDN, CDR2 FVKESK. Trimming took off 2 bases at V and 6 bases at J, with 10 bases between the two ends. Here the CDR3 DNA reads TGTGCCAGCAGCCAAAGGTCCGACCCTGAAGCTTTCTTT. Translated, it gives CASSQRSDPEAFF.

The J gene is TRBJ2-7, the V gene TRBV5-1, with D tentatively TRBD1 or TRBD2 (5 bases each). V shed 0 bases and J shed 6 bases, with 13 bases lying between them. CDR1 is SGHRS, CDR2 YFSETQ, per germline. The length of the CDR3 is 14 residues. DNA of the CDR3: TGCGCCAGCAGCTTGGAGAGGGGCGGCTTCGAGCAGTACTTC. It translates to CASSLERGGFEQYF. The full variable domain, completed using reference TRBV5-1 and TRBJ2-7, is KAGVTQTPRYLIKTRGQQVTLSCSPISGHRSVSWYQQTPGQGLQFLFEYFSETQRNKGNFPGRFSGRQFSNSRSEMNVSTLELGDSALYLCASSLERGGFEQYFGPGTRLTVT.

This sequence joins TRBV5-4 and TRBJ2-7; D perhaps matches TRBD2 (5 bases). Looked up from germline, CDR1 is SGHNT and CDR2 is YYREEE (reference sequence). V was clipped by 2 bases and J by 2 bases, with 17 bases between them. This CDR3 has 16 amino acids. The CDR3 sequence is CASSLGSPSSTYEQYF. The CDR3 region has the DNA TGTGCCAGCAGCTTAGGTAGCCCGTCTAGCACCTACGAGCAGTACTTC.

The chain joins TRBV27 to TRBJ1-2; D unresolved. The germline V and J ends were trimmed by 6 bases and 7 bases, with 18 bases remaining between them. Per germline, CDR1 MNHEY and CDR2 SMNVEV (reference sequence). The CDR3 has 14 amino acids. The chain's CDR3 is CASSPLHRPLGYTF. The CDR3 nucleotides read TGTGCCAGCAGCCCGTTACACCGCCCGCTTGGCTACACCTTC.

The CDR3 coding sequence is TGCAGCGTTGAAGGGGAGGGACTCTACTTTTACGAGCAGTACTTC. Amino acids: CSVEGEGLYFYEQYF. This sequence joins TRBV29-1 and TRBJ2-7; TRBD2 aligns across 7 bases. This CDR3 contains 15 residues. V lost 1 base to trimming and J lost 4 bases; unmatched junction nucleotides: 10. Germline V gene sequence: CDR1 SQVTM, CDR2 ANQGSEA.

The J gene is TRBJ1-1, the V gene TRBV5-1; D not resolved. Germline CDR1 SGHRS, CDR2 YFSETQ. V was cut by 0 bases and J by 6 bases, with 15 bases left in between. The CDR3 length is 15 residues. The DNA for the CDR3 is TGCGCCAGCAGCTTGGCAGCCCATGGGGTGGCTGAAGCTTTCTTT. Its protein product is CASSLAAHGVAEAFF.

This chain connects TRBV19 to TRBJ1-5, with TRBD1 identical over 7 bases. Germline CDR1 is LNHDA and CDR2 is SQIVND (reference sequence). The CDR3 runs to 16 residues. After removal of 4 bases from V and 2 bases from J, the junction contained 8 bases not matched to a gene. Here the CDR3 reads CASSRTGRGGNQPQHF. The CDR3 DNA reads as TGTGCCAGTAGTAGGACAGGCCGCGGGGGCAATCAGCCCCAGCATTTT. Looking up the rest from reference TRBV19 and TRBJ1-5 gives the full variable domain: DGGITQSPKYLFRKEGQNVTLSCEQNLNHDAMYWYRQDPGQGLRLIYYSQIVNDFQKGDIAEGYSVSREKKESFPLTVTSAQKNPTAFYLCASSRTGRGGNQPQHFGDGTRLSIL.

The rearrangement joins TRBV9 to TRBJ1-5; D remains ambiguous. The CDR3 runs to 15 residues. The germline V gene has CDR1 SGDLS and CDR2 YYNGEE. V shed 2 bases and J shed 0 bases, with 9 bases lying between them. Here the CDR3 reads CASSVGTNSNQPQHF. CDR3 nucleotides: TGTGCCAGCAGCGTTGGCACTAATAGCAATCAGCCCCAGCATTTT.

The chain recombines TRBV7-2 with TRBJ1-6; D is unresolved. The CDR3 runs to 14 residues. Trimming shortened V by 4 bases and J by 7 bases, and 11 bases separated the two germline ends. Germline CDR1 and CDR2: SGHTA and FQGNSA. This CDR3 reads CASSSQNVNSPLHF. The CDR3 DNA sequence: TGTGCCAGCAGCTCACAGAACGTGAATTCACCCCTCCACTTT.